This T cell receptor (beta chain) is drawn from a study of long-term antiretroviral therapy in people with HIV. V was trimmed by 4 bases and J by 5 bases, leaving 14 bases between them. CDR3 length equals 14 residues. In germline, CDR1 is LGHNA, CDR2 YSLEER. Study outcomes and limitations: Blood specimens, gathered between 2004 and 2017, were possibly obtained under older ART regimens.

The assay used was immunoSEQ (version v3.0), run at survey level. TCRdb's copy holds only in-frame clones and misses some; the assay was immunoSEQ multiplex PCR. Of approximately 25,000 clones detected, approximately 83% appear once; the ten largest clones hold 15%. On this clone itself: Its antigen is still unknown.

The genes are TRBV4-3 and TRBJ2-5, with D possibly TRBD1 on 6 matching bases. This clonotype was obtained from a man aged 45-65 years with HIV. Here the sequenced sample was unsorted PBMCs, taken 1.2 years after starting antiretroviral therapy. CDR3 sequence reads: CASSPDRSWETQYF. For the CDR3, the DNA is TGCGCCAGCAGCCCCGACAGGTCATGGGAGACCCAGTACTTC.